One T cell receptor (beta chain) is described in this entry. What it recognizes is unknown. The entry originates in a study of shared clonotypes between healthy human individuals. Study-level results: Shared clonotypes across all four donors exceeded non-shared ones in generation probability.

Germline V gene sequence: CDR1 WSHSY, CDR2 SAAADI. J lost 5 bases, V lost 6 bases, and 3 bases had no gene match. This CDR3 has 14 amino acids. The authors loaded 150 to 250 ng DNA, tens of thousands of T cell genomes, into sorted-subset replicate PCRs. Clones were sequenced by immunoSEQ multiplex PCR, and TCRdb holds only the in-frame ones, with some missing. Here the sample spans about 1,500,000 clones, approximately 96% being singletons. The chain employs TRBV10-2 and TRBJ1-5, with 11 bases that match TRBD1. The sequence was obtained from a man aged 25 to 40 in good health. Sequencing was carried out using naive CD4+ T cells sorted from blood. Subset specified: CD45RA+ positively selected. The CDR3 DNA sequence: TGCGCCAGCAGCTCGGGACAGGGGGATCAGCCCCAGCATTTT. Protein product: CASSSGQGDQPQHF.